Presented here are 2 T cell receptor beta chains from one specimen sequenced in a study of cytomegalovirus exposure and HLA in healthy donors. The PCR employed 60 Vbeta primers together with 13 Jbeta primers. Libraries were prepared by immunoSEQ multiplex PCR; TCRdb keeps only in-frame clonotypes and omits some of them. The table lists 120,000 or so clones, about 10% of them singletons. The specimen sequenced was PBMCs. The receptors were gathered from a woman aged 18-35 years in good health and CMV-seropositive.

This clone has only a few counts. The rearrangement links TRBV5-1 to TRBJ1-4, with D hard to call. The CDR3 is 16 residues long. The ends were cut back, 4 bases at V and 5 bases at J, with 18 bases in the middle. Germline CDR1 SGHRS, CDR2 YFSETQ. The CDR3 sequence is CASSPGAVGANEKLFF. In DNA, the CDR3 is TGCGCCAGCAGCCCGGGAGCCGTCGGTGCCAATGAAAAACTGTTTTTT.

This clone was seen a handful of times. This chain connects TRBV2 to TRBJ2-1; 9 nucleotides line up with TRBD2. The CDR3 length is 15 residues. The germline CDR1 and CDR2 sequences are SNHLY and FYNNEI. V was clipped by 4 bases and J by 6 bases; unmatched bases: 7. The CDR3 bases are TGTGCCAGCAGTGTAGCGAGCGGGAGGATCAATGAGCAGTTCTTC. Translated, it gives CASSVASGRINEQFF.